A selection of T cell receptor beta chains follows, all from one sample in a study of cytomegalovirus exposure and HLA in healthy donors. Assay used: immunoSEQ multiplex PCR; TCRdb lists only in-frame clones, some missing. Here the sample spans 200,000 to 250,000 clones, under 90% being singletons. The sequenced sample consisted of PBMCs. Receptors were obtained from a human donor in good health. Each CDR3 is given with its conserved first and last residue. The D gene is left open where the match is weak. Rows may omit the clone size; those that give it use once, few, many or a size class.

>TRBD2|TRBV19|12|once|TRBJ2-1
TGTGCCAGTAGTATGCGGCGGGAGTGGTTGTTCTTC
CASSMRREWLFF
>TRBD2|TRBV29-1|16|once|TRBJ2-1
TGCAGCGTTGTGGACGTCCTAGCGGGATTTGATGGTGAGCAGTTCTTC
CSVVDVLAGFDGEQFF
>NA|TRBV4-2|19|NA|TRBJ2-2
TGTGCCAGCAGCCAAGTATCAGGGGAGCATGGCCTAAACACCGGGGAGCTGTTTTTT
CASSQVSGEHGLNTGELFF
>TRBD2|TRBV6-5|16|NA|TRBJ2-4
TGTGCCAGCAGTTCTACCTCGGGACTAGTACGTAACATTCAGTACTTC
CASSSTSGLVRNIQYF
>NA|TRBV19|13|NA|TRBJ2-3
TGTGCCAGTAGCGGACTAAATGGAGATACGCAGTATTTT
CASSGLNGDTQYF
>TRBD1|TRBV30|17|NA|TRBJ1-5
TGTGCCTTCCAACCCGGACAGGGGGGGGGTTTCAATCAGCCCCAGCATTTT
CAFQPGQGGGFNQPQHF
>TRBD2|TRBV7-2|16|NA|TRBJ2-1
TGTGCCAGCAGCCCGACTAGCTGGAGCTCCTACAATGAGCAGTTCTTC
CASSPTSWSSYNEQFF
>NA|TRBV27|16|NA|TRBJ2-3
TGTGCCAGCAGCCAGGGGGCGGGGGTGGGTAGAGATACGCAGTATTTT
CASSQGAGVGRDTQYF
>NA|TRBV25-1|15|NA|TRBJ2-5
TGTGCCAGCAGTGAGCCGGGACACTTCCAAGAGACCCAGTACTTC
CASSEPGHFQETQYF
>TRBD1|TRBV15|16|once|TRBJ1-2
TGTGCCACCAGCAGAGTCGCCTGGACAGGGGAGAATGGCTACACCTTC
CATSRVAWTGENGYTF
>NA|TRBV6-5|14|once|TRBJ2-7
TGTGCCAGCAGTTACTCGGAGAGCTCCTACGAGCAGTACTTC
CASSYSESSYEQYF
>TRBD1|TRBV7-8|15|NA|TRBJ1-2
TGTGCCAGCAGCTTAGCACCAGGGGGCAGTGGAGGCTACACCTTC
CASSLAPGGSGGYTF
>NA|TRBV7-2|13|NA|TRBJ2-5
TGTGCCAGCAGCCCTAGCCGACAAGAGACCCAGTACTTC
CASSPSRQETQYF
>TRBD2|TRBV9|15|NA|TRBJ2-1
TGTGCCAGCAGCGGCGGGGGGCTTTCCTACAATGAGCAGTTCTTC
CASSGGGLSYNEQFF
>NA|TRBV5-1|13|NA|TRBJ1-1
TGCGCCAGCCGACAGGAGTCGAACACTGAAGCTTTCTTT
CASRQESNTEAFF
>NA|TRBV4-2|16|NA|TRBJ2-1
TGTGCCAGCAGCCAAAGCACAGCGGAGTACTACAATGAGCAGTTCTTC
CASSQSTAEYYNEQFF
>TRBD1|TRBV19|14|NA|TRBJ1-3
TGTGCCAGTAGTGGCAGGGGGTTAGGAAACACCATATATTTT
CASSGRGLGNTIYF
>NA|TRBV16|16|NA|TRBJ2-4
TGTGCCAGCAGCGCACCAACTGGACTAGCCAAAAACATTCAGTACTTC
CASSAPTGLAKNIQYF
>NA|TRBV29-1|12|NA|TRBJ1-2
TGCAGCGCGTCGACAGGCGGTTATGGCTACACCTTC
CSASTGGYGYTF
>TRBD2|TRBV28|15|NA|TRBJ2-4
TGTGCCAGCAGCCCCGGGGGGGGAGGCAAAAACATTCAGTACTTC
CASSPGGGGKNIQYF
>TRBD1|TRBV7-2|14|NA|TRBJ2-7
TGTGCCAGCAGCTTATTTGGGACAGGTTACGAGCAGTACTTC
CASSLFGTGYEQYF
>TRBD2|TRBV19|13|NA|TRBJ2-7
TGTGCCACCGGACTAGCGGGAGGGTACGAGCAGTACTTC
CATGLAGGYEQYF
>NA|TRBV7-8|13|NA|TRBJ1-6
TGTGCCAGCAGCTCACGATTAGAATCACCCCTCCACTTT
CASSSRLESPLHF
>NA|TRBV2|12|NA|TRBJ1-5
TGTGCCAGCAGGCGATCGGGTCAGCCCCAGCATTTT
CASRRSGQPQHF
>NA|TRBV7-2|12|NA|TRBJ1-2
TGTGCCAGCAGCTTCGACTTCTATGGCTACACCTTC
CASSFDFYGYTF
>NA|TRBV4-2|16|NA|TRBJ1-6
TGTGCCAGCAGCCTCCGGGAGGCCTCCTATAATTCACCCCTCCACTTT
CASSLREASYNSPLHF
>TRBD1|TRBV18|15|NA|TRBJ1-1
TGTGCCAGCTCACCGGGGACAGGGAAGAACACTGAAGCTTTCTTT
CASSPGTGKNTEAFF
>TRBD2|TRBV9|17|NA|TRBJ2-7
TGTGCCAGCAGCGTAGCTGCTAGCGGGAGATTCTCCTACGAGCAGTACTTC
CASSVAASGRFSYEQYF
>TRBD1|TRBV19|14|NA|TRBJ1-5
TGTGCCAGCCTGATCAGGGGGGACAATCAGCCCCAGCATTTT
CASLIRGDNQPQHF
>NA|TRBV7-2|15|NA|TRBJ2-7
TGTGCCAGCAGCCTCGGACCGGGGAGCTCCTACGAGCAGTACTTC
CASSLGPGSSYEQYF
>NA|TRBV2|12|NA|TRBJ2-5
TGTGCCAGCCGCCGGGAGCGGGAGACCCAGTACTTC
CASRRERETQYF
>NA|TRBV5-1|15|NA|TRBJ2-2
TGCGCCAGCAGCTTCGTAGCCCAGGGTAGCGGGGAGCTGTTTTTT
CASSFVAQGSGELFF
>TRBD2|TRBV2|16|NA|TRBJ2-3
TGTGCCAGCCGATTGGGACTAGCGGGCCTCACAGATACGCAGTATTTT
CASRLGLAGLTDTQYF
>TRBD2|TRBV9|16|NA|TRBJ2-1
TGTGCCAGCAGCGGGGTAGGGACTAGCGGCAACAATGAGCAGTTCTTC
CASSGVGTSGNNEQFF
>NA|TRBV7-9|16|NA|TRBJ2-7
TGTGCCAGCAGCCCCGCCGGGGGGCCCCACTCCTACGAGCAGTACTTC
CASSPAGGPHSYEQYF
>TRBD2|TRBV7-9|15|NA|TRBJ2-2
TGTGCCAGCAGTCAAGTGGGACTACACACCGGGGAGCTGTTTTTT
CASSQVGLHTGELFF
>NA|TRBV5-1|13|NA|TRBJ2-3
TGCGCCAGCAGCTTCTCTACCCAAGATACGCAGTATTTT
CASSFSTQDTQYF